The subject of this entry is one T cell receptor beta chain. The antigen is not known. This sample was taken from a study of shared clonotypes between healthy human individuals. Study summary: In total, the donors were a couple of women and three men aged 18 to 49.

The CD4+ fraction was divided into a CD45RA+ naive subset and a CD45RA-negative memory subset. Study observations and caveats: Roughly 5.3% of naive CD4 clonotypes were common to several donors.

Sequencing was at deep level. Method: immunoSEQ multiplex PCR; TCRdb's copy keeps in-frame clones and lacks some. Among just over 2,000,000 clones listed, roughly 95% were seen once. Germline V gives CDR1 LNHDA, CDR2 SQIVND (reference sequence). Trimming took 5 bases from V and 9 from J, leaving 17 bases between them. The CDR3 has 15 residues. This TCR came from a man aged 18 to 29 in good health. Sequenced: naive CD4+ T cells sorted from blood. Subset of the sample: CD45RA+ positively selected. The rearrangement joins TRBV19 to TRBJ1-6; D may be TRBD1 (5 bases). The CDR3 DNA follows: TGTGCCAGTAGTCGACCATCAGGGAAGGCTTCACCCCTCCACTTT. This encodes CASSRPSGKASPLHF. Variable domain in full (rest from reference TRBV19 and TRBJ1-6): DGGITQSPKYLFRKEGQNVTLSCEQNLNHDAMYWYRQDPGQGLRLIYYSQIVNDFQKGDIAEGYSVSREKKESFPLTVTSAQKNPTAFYLCASSRPSGKASPLHFGNGTRLTVT.